A single sample gave rise to the 29 T cell receptor beta chains below, sequenced in a study of vaccination and CD4 T cells after COVID-19. The treatment is: approximately 11-day PBMC culture with coronavirus spike peptide pools or control peptides (ViraFEST assay). Antigens of these TCRs are unknown. Cultured CD4+ T cell DNA underwent sequencing with the Oncomine TCR Beta short-read assay. TCRdb re-called the PCR reads through MiXCR, storing one row per CDR3 protein. The sample has 15,000 to 20,000 distinct CDR3 sequences, about 60% seen once; the top ten hold around 10%. Sequenced here: CD4+ T cells from blood, cultured in vitro, sampled after SARS-CoV-2 vaccination. The receptors come from a human donor who had recovered from COVID-19.

J is TRBJ1-1 and V is TRBV20-1; 9 bases fit TRBD1. This CDR3 comprises 14 residues. V trimming: 6 bases; J trimming: 5 bases; junction bases outside the gene matches: 10. Germline V gives CDR1 DFQATT, CDR2 SNEGSKA (reference sequence). The CDR3 reads CSADSTGGNTEAFF. In DNA form, the CDR3 reads TGCAGTGCCGACTCGACAGGGGGGAATACTGAAGCTTTCTTT.

The V call is TRBV12-3 or TRBV12-4, the J call TRBJ2-1; TRBD2 aligns across 8 bases. The CDR3 contains 15 residues. Trimming cost V 4 bases and J 3 bases; bases outside gene matches: 5. The CDR3 DNA reads as TGTGCCAGCAGTTCCGAAGGGACTAGCTACAATGAGCAGTTCTTC. Its protein product is CASSSEGTSYNEQFF.

This clonotype was counted between two and nine times. The genes are TRBV14 and TRBJ1-6; D uncertain. V was trimmed by 4 bases and J by 0 bases, leaving 4 bases between them. This CDR3 has 14 residues. In germline, CDR1 is SGHDN, CDR2 FVKESK. The chain's CDR3 is CASSPASYNSPLHF. The CDR3 coding sequence is TGTGCCAGCAGCCCCGCCTCCTATAATTCACCCCTCCACTTT.

This clonotype was observed a handful of times. The chain carries TRBV7-2 and TRBJ2-3; D remains ambiguous. The germline V gene has CDR1 SGHTA and CDR2 FQGNSA. Between the trimmed V and J ends, which lost 10 bases and 6 bases, there was a span of 20 bases. The CDR3 is 14 amino acids. The CDR3: CATTRGARHDTQYF. The CDR3 region has the DNA TGTGCCACGACCCGCGGAGCCCGTCACGATACGCAGTATTTT.

This rearrangement joins TRBV2 to TRBJ1-1; D not certain. Trimming pared 0 bases from V and 1 base from J, leaving 3 bases between. The CDR3 length is 13 residues. Germline V CDR1 and CDR2: SNHLY, FYNNEI. The CDR3 here is CASSEARNTEAFF. In DNA, the CDR3 is TGTGCCAGCAGTGAAGCAAGGAACACTGAAGCTTTCTTT.

The CDR3 sequence: CASSYSAGRLLSYGYTF. CDR3 DNA: TGTGCCAGCAGTTACTCCGCCGGGCGCTTACTATCCTATGGCTACACCTTC. The V and J genes are TRBV6-2 or TRBV6-3 and TRBJ1-2, with D unresolved. The germline V and J ends were trimmed by 0 bases and 4 bases, with 18 bases remaining between them. Germline V gene sequence: CDR1 MNHEY, CDR2 SVGEGT. The CDR3 runs to 17 residues.

The CDR3 region is CASSASSGSYNEQFF. The CDR3 DNA is TGTGCCAGCAGTGCATCTAGCGGGAGCTACAATGAGCAGTTCTTC. The V gene is TRBV25-1, the J gene TRBJ2-1, with TRBD2 identical over 10 bases. After removal of 4 bases from V and 3 bases from J, the junction contained 3 bases not matched to a gene. Per germline, CDR1 MGHDK and CDR2 SYGVNS. The CDR3 totals 15 residues.

The CDR3 is CATSPLKGKLFF. CDR3 bases: TGTGCCACCTCGCCACTTAAGGGAAAACTGTTTTTT. This sequence joins TRBV15 and TRBJ1-4, with unresolved D. In germline, CDR1 is LNHNV, CDR2 YYDKDF (reference sequence). V dropped 8 bases and J dropped 10 bases, with 14 bases sitting between them. This CDR3 has 12 amino acids. Based on the CDR3 plus reference TRBV15 and TRBJ1-4, the full variable domain is DAMVIQNPRYQVTQFGKPVTLSCSQTLNHNVMYWYQQKSSQAPKLLFHYYDKDFNNEADTPDNFQSRRPNTSFCFLDIRSPGLGDTAMYLCATSPLKGKLFFGSGTQLSVL.

This clonotype came up a few times. CDR3 bases: TGTGCCACCCACCCGGGACTATCCTACAATGAGCAGTTCTTC. Amino acid sequence: CATHPGLSYNEQFF. This chain uses TRBV10-3 with TRBJ2-1, with 7 nucleotides matching TRBD2. Germline V gene lookup returns CDR1 ENHRY and CDR2 SYGVKD. The length of the CDR3 is 14 residues. Trimming at V came to 10 bases and at J to 1 base, leaving 7 bases not matched to a gene.

In its sample, this clonotype was seen a few times. The rearrangement joins TRBV6-1 to TRBJ1-1; 7 positions match TRBD1. Germline V gene data show CDR1 as MNHNS and CDR2 as SASEGT. This CDR3 is 14 amino acids long. The ends lost 6 bases at V and 3 bases at J; junction bases unmatched: 7. Written as DNA, the CDR3 is TGTGCCAGCAGCAGACAGGGATGGGACACTGAAGCTTTCTTT. Protein: CASSRQGWDTEAFF.

V usage is TRBV28 and J usage is TRBJ1-2; the match to TRBD1 covers 8 bases. Unmatched junction bases numbered 9, after V lost 8 bases and J lost 7 bases. The germline gives CDR1 MDHEN, CDR2 SYDVKM. The CDR3 has 13 residues. The CDR3 DNA reads as TGTGCCAGCGGCAGAGACAGGGGCGGTGGCTACACCTTC. Encoded protein: CASGRDRGGGYTF.

This clonotype was seen more than once but under ten times. This sequence joins TRBV6-2 or TRBV6-3 and TRBJ1-2, with 8 bases that match TRBD1. The CDR3 is made up of 14 amino acids. Germline V gene lookup returns CDR1 MNHEY and CDR2 SVGEGT. Trimming cost V 6 bases and J 2 bases; bases outside gene matches: 5. CDR3 protein: CASSRSGGNYGYTF. The CDR3 DNA reads as TGTGCCAGCAGCCGATCAGGGGGCAACTATGGCTACACCTTC.

This rearrangement joins TRBV19 to TRBJ1-2, with D uncertain. V lost 2 bases to trimming and J lost 5 bases, with 21 bases between them. Per germline, CDR1 LNHDA and CDR2 SQIVND (reference sequence). The CDR3 is 17 amino acids. The CDR3 loop is CASSINPWTYVAYGYTF. DNA of the CDR3: TGTGCCAGTAGTATAAACCCCTGGACGTACGTCGCATATGGCTACACCTTC.

The V gene is TRBV27, the J gene TRBJ2-7, with 10 bases lining up with TRBD2. The germline CDR1 and CDR2 sequences are MNHEY and SMNVEV (reference sequence). The CDR3 consists of 17 residues. V was clipped by 6 bases and J by 0 bases; unmatched bases: 11. CDR3 DNA sequence: TGTGCCAGCAGACGCCCCCTCGGACTAGCGGACTCCTACGAGCAGTACTTC. Protein product: CASRRPLGLADSYEQYF.

As DNA, the CDR3 is TGTGCCACCAGTCCCCGGCAGTTTAACTATGGCTACACCTTC. Protein product: CATSPRQFNYGYTF. The J gene is TRBJ1-2, the V gene TRBV24-1, with no clear D. The germline CDR1 and CDR2 sequences are KGHDR and SFDVKD. The CDR3 is 14 residues long. Trimming shortened V by 6 bases and J by 1 base, and 11 bases separated the two germline ends.

CDR3 coding DNA: TGTGCCAGCAGCTTAGAAGGCGGAGAGGGGAATGAGCAGTTCTTC. Its translation: CASSLEGGEGNEQFF. The chain carries TRBV11-3 and TRBJ2-1; D is possibly TRBD1 or TRBD2 (5 bases each). This CDR3 spans 15 amino acids. Trimming removed 0 bases at V and 7 bases at J, with 13 bases between. The V gene's germline CDR1 is SGHNT and CDR2 YENEEA.

This rearrangement joins TRBV30 to TRBJ1-2; possible D gene TRBD1, 6 bases. The germline V gene has CDR1 GTSNPN and CDR2 SVGIG (reference sequence). The CDR3 loop spans 12 amino acids. The V end was cut by 6 bases, the J end by 6 bases, with 14 bases between. The CDR3 protein is CACTQGSNGYTF. The DNA for the CDR3 is TGTGCCTGTACCCAGGGGTCGAATGGCTACACCTTC.

The chain couples TRBV20-1 to TRBJ2-3, with TRBD2 matching 13 bases. V trimming: 6 bases; J trimming: 3 bases; junction bases outside the gene matches: 9. The CDR3 consists of 16 residues. Germline CDR1 is DFQATT and CDR2 is SNEGSKA (reference sequence). This CDR3 is CSANLGLAGATDTQYF. In DNA, the CDR3 is TGCAGTGCGAACCTAGGACTAGCGGGGGCAACAGATACGCAGTATTTT.

This clonotype occurred a few times. The chain is built from TRBV11-3 and TRBJ2-3, with TRBD2 identical over 14 bases. The CDR3 loop spans 16 amino acids. CDR1 is SGHNT and CDR2 is YENEEA in the germline V gene. With 5 bases clipped from V and 5 bases from J, the junction kept 6 bases outside the gene matches. The CDR3 nucleotides are TGTGCCAGCAGCGATGGGACTAGCGGGAGACAAGATACGCAGTATTTT. Amino acids: CASSDGTSGRQDTQYF.

This clonotype has a single count. J is TRBJ2-5 and V is TRBV7-2, with D possibly TRBD1 on 5 matching bases. This CDR3 has 17 residues. Germline CDR1 SGHTA, CDR2 FQGNSA. V gave up 1 base and J gave up 1 base, with 16 bases separating them. The CDR3 here is CASSLVPHTGRQETQYF. In DNA, the CDR3 is TGTGCCAGCAGCTTAGTCCCCCATACAGGTCGCCAAGAGACCCAGTACTTC.

This clonotype showed up just a few times. The CDR3 loop reads CASREPQETQYF. CDR3 in DNA: TGTGCCAGCAGGGAACCTCAAGAGACCCAGTACTTC. The chain employs TRBV2 and TRBJ2-5, with D uncertain. The CDR3 has 12 amino acids. V was trimmed by 6 bases and J by 2 bases, leaving 7 bases between them. Germline V gene sequence: CDR1 SNHLY, CDR2 FYNNEI.

The CDR3 loop is CASSLGRRMNTEAFF. The CDR3 DNA follows: TGTGCCAGCAGCTTAGGACGCCGTATGAACACTGAAGCTTTCTTT. The V and J genes are TRBV11-1 and TRBJ1-1; D is undetermined. Germline CDR1 SGHAT, CDR2 FQDESV (reference sequence). V lost 1 base and J 0 bases, leaving 9 bases between the germline ends. This CDR3 contains 15 residues.

The chain couples TRBV27 to TRBJ2-7, with TRBD1 matching over 10 bases. The CDR3 runs 15 residues. Germline V lookup: CDR1 MNHEY, CDR2 SMNVEV (reference sequence). Trimming at V came to 5 bases and at J to 7 bases, leaving 11 bases not matched to a gene. The CDR3 DNA sequence: TGTGCCAGCAGTCGAAAGACAGGGGGCTTGGGGGAGCAGTACTTC. As protein: CASSRKTGGLGEQYF.

CDR3 protein: CASSRVQGEKLFF. Here the CDR3 DNA reads TGTGCCAGCAGCCGTGTACAGGGGGAAAAACTGTTTTTT. This chain joins TRBV6-1 and TRBJ1-4; 7 bases map to TRBD1. Germline values: CDR1 MNHNS, CDR2 SASEGT. With 6 bases clipped from V and 8 bases from J, the junction kept 6 bases outside the gene matches. The CDR3 has 13 amino acids.

This clonotype was counted a few times. The chain couples TRBV5-1 to TRBJ2-1; TRBD2 matches 8 bases. Germline loops: CDR1 SGHRS, CDR2 YFSETQ. J was trimmed by 2 bases and V by 2 bases; bases with no gene match: 9. The CDR3 loop spans 17 amino acids. The CDR3 reads CASSFGIAGIPYNEQFF. Written as DNA, the CDR3 is TGCGCCAGCAGCTTCGGGATAGCGGGGATTCCCTACAATGAGCAGTTCTTC.

The genes are TRBV20-1 and TRBJ2-3; D is perhaps TRBD2 (6 bases). The CDR3 loop spans 16 amino acids. Trimming left V 3 bases short and J 1 base short, with 17 bases between. CDR1 is DFQATT, CDR2 SNEGSKA, per germline (reference sequence). This chain's CDR3 is CSASGRWLVGTDTQYF. CDR3 sequence (DNA): TGCAGTGCTAGCGGGAGATGGTTGGTGGGCACAGATACGCAGTATTTT.

This clonotype was observed a handful of times. V usage is TRBV11-2 and J usage is TRBJ1-2; possible D gene TRBD1, 5 bases. V was cut by 4 bases and J by 4 bases, with 10 bases left in between. Germline V gene data show CDR1 as SGHAT and CDR2 as FQNNGV. This CDR3 is 13 amino acids long. This CDR3 reads CASSSQAFYGYTF. In DNA form, the CDR3 reads TGTGCCAGCAGCTCACAGGCCTTCTATGGCTACACCTTC.

V usage is TRBV7-7 and J usage is TRBJ1-4; no clear D gene. This CDR3 is 15 amino acids long. V shed 1 base and J shed 0 bases, with 6 bases lying between them. Germline V gene sequence: CDR1 SSHAT, CDR2 FNYEAQ (reference sequence). The CDR3 loop reads CASSLGSSTNEKLFF. CDR3 bases: TGTGCCAGCAGCTTAGGCAGCTCAACTAATGAAAAACTGTTTTTT.

The chain joins TRBV7-2 to TRBJ1-3; D gene uncertain. V dropped 5 bases and J dropped 7 bases, with 15 bases sitting between them. The germline V gene has CDR1 SGHTA and CDR2 FQGNSA. The length of the CDR3 is 14 residues. CDR3 loop: CASSQNPWVNTIYF. In DNA, the CDR3 is TGTGCCAGCAGCCAGAACCCATGGGTCAACACCATATATTTT.